The rows below give T cell receptor beta chains drawn from one sample of a study of T cells in Graves' hyperthyroidism and ophthalmopathy. Each CDR3 protein gets one entry after TCRdb re-called the multiplex PCR reads with MiXCR. The profile shows some 440,000 distinct CDR3 sequences, less than 20% of them singletons. Sequencing input: blood. Receptors originate from a woman aged 18-35 years with Graves' hyperthyroidism. Each CDR3 is given with its conserved first and last residue. A D gene is named only where the DNA matches it firmly. Rows may omit the clone size; those that give it use once, few, many or a size class.

TRBV7-9	TRBJ1-1	few	TRBD1	12	TGTGCCAGCAGCTTTTTAGACAGGGCGGCTTTCTTT	CASSFLDRAAFF
TRBV5-1	TRBJ2-5	-	-	15	TGCGCCAGCAGCTTCGGGGCCTCCTATCAAGAGACCCAGTACTTC	CASSFGASYQETQYF
TRBV3-1	TRBJ2-2	many	TRBD2	16	TGTGCCAGCAGCCAAAGGACTAGCGGAAACACCGGGGAGCTGTTTTTT	CASSQRTSGNTGELFF
TRBV20-1	TRBJ2-1	many	-	15	TGCAGTGCTAGTTCCGGGATCCTTCTACAACGTGAGCAGTTCTTC	CSASSGILLQREQFF
TRBV19	TRBJ1-5	-	TRBD1	17	TGTGCCAGTAATTTAGCGACAGGGGATGGGAGCAATCAGCCCCAGCATTTT	CASNLATGDGSNQPQHF
TRBV7-3	TRBJ1-4	many	-	15	TGTGCCAGCAGCTTAAAAGGGGCCGGTAATGAAAAACTGTTTTTT	CASSLKGAGNEKLFF
TRBV6-1	TRBJ2-7	many	TRBD1	15	TGTGCCAGCAGCCTAACCTGGACAGGGTGGGACGAGCAGTACTTC	CASSLTWTGWDEQYF
TRBV3-1	TRBJ2-3	many	TRBD2	18	TGTGCCAGCAGGGGTGGGAGCGGGAGTGAACTACACACAGATACGCAGTATTTT	CASRGGSGSELHTDTQYF
TRBV6-2/TRBV6-3	TRBJ1-3	-	-	16	TGTGCCAGCAGTAAAGAATTGTCCGGGGCTGGAAACACCATATATTTT	CASSKELSGAGNTIYF
TRBV24-1	TRBJ2-1	-	TRBD2	13	TGTGCCACCAGGGGGGGGTCCACCAATGAGCAGTTCTTC	CATRGGSTNEQFF
TRBV2	TRBJ1-5	many	TRBD1	17	TGTGCCAGCAGTCAGACAGGGGACGTCGGTAAAATTCAGCCCCAGCATTTT	CASSQTGDVGKIQPQHF
TRBV3-1	TRBJ1-2	many	TRBD1	15	TGTGCCAGCAGCCCGGGACAGAGGTCTAACTATGGCTACACCTTC	CASSPGQRSNYGYTF
TRBV5-1	TRBJ1-1	many	-	17	TGCGCCAGCAGCCCCCACAAGGCAGGGGCTATGAACACTGAAGCTTTCTTT	CASSPHKAGAMNTEAFF
TRBV19	TRBJ2-7	-	-	14	TGTGCCAGTAGTATGGGGCTAGGTTCCTACGAGCAGTACTTC	CASSMGLGSYEQYF
TRBV5-1	TRBJ2-7	many	-	15	TGCGCCAGCAGCTTGGAGTACAGGCCAACCTACGAGCAGTACTTC	CASSLEYRPTYEQYF
TRBV5-1	TRBJ1-1	many	-	15	TGCGCCAGCAGCTTGGCCCAGGGGACGAACACTGAAGCTTTCTTT	CASSLAQGTNTEAFF
TRBV28	TRBJ1-4	few	-	13	TGTGCCAGCAGGAGCAGCCTGAATGAAAAACTGTTTTTT	CASRSSLNEKLFF
TRBV7-9	TRBJ1-2	-	-	14	TGTGCCAGCAGCCGTGCCGGTGGGGCCTATGGCTACACCTTC	CASSRAGGAYGYTF
TRBV9	TRBJ1-2	few	TRBD1	14	TGTGCCAGCAGCGGGGTGGGACAGCCCAATGGCTACACCTTC	CASSGVGQPNGYTF
TRBV28	TRBJ1-6	many	-	14	TGTGCCAGCAGTTTATCCCACAATAATTCACCCCTCCACTTT	CASSLSHNNSPLHF
TRBV7-3	TRBJ2-1	many	TRBD2	16	TGTGCCAGCAGCCGTAATCTAGCGGGGGACTACAATGAGCAGTTCTTC	CASSRNLAGDYNEQFF
TRBV2	TRBJ1-4	-	-	14	TGTGCCAGCCTTAGAAGCAGGTTGGAGGAAAAACTGTTTTTT	CASLRSRLEEKLFF
TRBV7-6	TRBJ2-2	-	TRBD2	14	TGTGCCAGCAGCCCCGGGGGGACCACCGGGGAGCTGTTTTTT	CASSPGGTTGELFF
TRBV5-1	TRBJ1-4	few	TRBD1	15	TGCGCCAGCAATTCGGAAGGGGGCATCAATGAAAAACTGTTTTTT	CASNSEGGINEKLFF
TRBV3-1	TRBJ2-1	many	-	14	TGTGCCAGCAGCCAGATGGACGGATACAATGAGCAGTTCTTC	CASSQMDGYNEQFF
TRBV19	TRBJ1-4	few	-	14	TGTGCCACCAATAGTGGAGCAACTAATGAAAAACTGTTTTTT	CATNSGATNEKLFF
TRBV12-3/TRBV12-4	TRBJ2-1	many	-	16	TGTGCCAGCAACCTTTTTCGGGGGCCCTCCTACAATGAGCAGTTCTTC	CASNLFRGPSYNEQFF
TRBV28	TRBJ1-1	many	-	11	TGTGCCAGCACCTGGGGCGATGAAGCTTTCTTT	CASTWGDEAFF
TRBV7-9	TRBJ1-4	many	-	14	TGTGCCAGCAGCCCTGGACACGAGAATGAAAAACTGTTTTTT	CASSPGHENEKLFF